A single sample is the source of the 31 T cell receptor beta chains below, sequenced in a study of T cells after posttransplantation cyclophosphamide. Methotrexate plus calcineurin inhibitor accompanied controls' myeloablative marrow transplants; sampling was 1 year later. Only in-frame clones appear in the TCRdb table, and some are missing; sequencing was by immunoSEQ multiplex PCR. The table has some 15,000 clones, around 80% seen once. The material sequenced was PBMCs, taken around 59 weeks after allogeneic stem cell transplant with calcineurin inhibitor and methotrexate. The receptor set was obtained from a male patient between 25 and 40 years old who received an allogeneic stem cell transplant from an unrelated donor, was CMV-positive, and had acute and chronic GVHD. Some T cells may possibly be graft donor cells.

This rearrangement joins TRBV10-3 to TRBJ1-5; D is undetermined. The germline V gene has CDR1 ENHRY and CDR2 SYGVKD. The V and J ends lost 2 bases and 5 bases respectively, with 19 bases between them. The CDR3 is made up of 17 amino acids. CDR3 loop: CAISEALSSDGDQPQHF. Written as DNA, the CDR3 is TGTGCCATCAGTGAGGCCCTTAGTTCGGACGGGGATCAGCCCCAGCATTTT.

J is TRBJ1-2 and V is TRBV6-5; no clear D gene. CDR3 length: 14 amino acids. In germline, CDR1 is MNHEY, CDR2 SVGAGI. Trimming cost V 2 bases and J 2 bases, with 9 bases left between them. Here the CDR3 reads CASSYISGNYGYTF. CDR3 nucleotides: TGTGCCAGCAGTTACATATCGGGGAACTATGGCTACACCTTC.

The chain recombines TRBV2 with TRBJ2-4; 7 bases are a match to TRBD2. V lost 4 bases and J lost 5; bases outside the gene matches: 8. CDR1 SNHLY and CDR2 FYNNEI come from the germline V gene. CDR3 size: 15 residues. CDR3 nucleotides: TGTGCCAGCAGTGGTGGGAGGGCCTGGGAAAACATTCAGTACTTC. It codes for CASSGGRAWENIQYF.

V and J are TRBV5-4 and TRBJ1-4; 7 bases map to TRBD1. V shed 2 bases, J shed 6 bases, and the junction held 16 bases outside the gene matches. Germline values: CDR1 SGHNT, CDR2 YYREEE (reference sequence). The CDR3 length is 18 residues. The CDR3 DNA sequence: TGTGCCAGCAGCTTATCCGGTGGGGCGGGACAGTGGTATGAAAAACTGTTTTTT. Protein sequence: CASSLSGGAGQWYEKLFF.

This chain joins TRBV6-5 and TRBJ1-2, with TRBD1 matching over 7 bases. This CDR3 contains 13 residues. With V trimmed by 6 bases and J by 6 bases, 7 bases remained unmatched. The germline V gene encodes CDR1 MNHEY and CDR2 SVGAGI. The CDR3 here is CASSPQGGNGYTF. DNA of the CDR3: TGTGCCAGCAGCCCCCAGGGGGGTAATGGCTACACCTTC.

This clone came up a few times. The rearrangement uses TRBV21-1 and TRBJ1-3; TRBD1 is the table's D call, not checked against the DNA. TRBV21-1 counts as a pseudogene. The CDR3 extends over 17 amino acids. CDR3 amino acids: CASSIGGDRGNGNTIYF. The DNA for the CDR3 is TGTGCCAGCAGCATTGGGGGGGACAGGGGAAACGGAAACACCATATATTTT.

This clone was seen only a few times. The chain links TRBV7-6 to TRBJ2-5; D uncertain. Germline V gene data show CDR1 as SGHVS and CDR2 as FNYEAQ. V lost 5 bases and J 5 bases, leaving 12 bases between the germline ends. This CDR3 is 13 amino acids long. The CDR3 bases are TGTGCCAGCAGCCGAGAGCTCCGGGAGACCCAGTACTTC. Translating it yields CASSRELRETQYF.

The chain recombines TRBV5-1 with TRBJ2-7, with D perhaps matching TRBD1 (5 bases). V was cut by 2 bases and J by 2 bases, with 11 bases left in between. CDR1 and CDR2 (germline): SGHRS, YFSETQ. This CDR3 has 14 amino acids. The CDR3 bases are TGCGCCAGCAGCTTTTCAGGCAGGGCCTACGAGCAGTACTTC. The encoded protein is CASSFSGRAYEQYF.

The CDR3 loop is CASSLGGGPLNYGYTF. The CDR3 nucleotides are TGTGCCAGCAGCTTGGGAGGGGGACCCCTTAACTATGGCTACACCTTC. V gene TRBV7-2 combines with J gene TRBJ1-2; tentative D call: TRBD1 (6 bases). The germline V gene has CDR1 SGHTA and CDR2 FQGNSA. This CDR3 comprises 16 residues. Trimming stripped 3 bases from V and 1 base from J, with 15 bases between.

The table lists this clone with a few counts. The gene calls are TRBV7-2 and TRBJ2-3; TRBD2 aligns across 8 bases. Germline V lookup: CDR1 SGHTA, CDR2 FQGNSA. V lost 2 bases and J lost 6; bases outside the gene matches: 7. The CDR3 consists of 15 residues. CDR3 in DNA: TGTGCCAGCAGCTTATCGGGGACTAGAGGGGATACGCAGTATTTT. Amino acids: CASSLSGTRGDTQYF.

This clone was recorded only once. The V and J genes are TRBV7-9 and TRBJ2-2; the D is unclear. Germline V gene lookup returns CDR1 SEHNR and CDR2 FQNEAQ (reference sequence). The CDR3 covers 13 residues. Trimming pared 0 bases from V and 8 bases from J, leaving 7 bases between. The CDR3 sequence: CASSLALRGELFF. The CDR3 DNA reads as TGTGCCAGCAGCTTAGCGCTTAGAGGGGAGCTGTTTTTT.

The rearrangement uses TRBV7-2 and TRBJ2-3, with TRBD1 as a possible D gene (5 bases). Trimming took off 2 bases at V and 14 bases at J, with 17 bases between the two ends. Germline V gives CDR1 SGHTA, CDR2 FQGNSA. This CDR3 has 13 residues. This chain's CDR3 is CASSLTEDTIVYF. The DNA for the CDR3 is TGTGCCAGCAGCTTAACTGAGGACACGATAGTGTATTTT.

In the case of this clone: Other DNA sequences from this sample encode an identical CDR3 as well. The chain combines TRBV5-6 with TRBJ1-1; D not resolved. Between the trimmed V and J ends, which lost 0 bases and 1 base, there was a span of 4 bases. The CDR3 has 13 residues. Germline-derived CDR1 and CDR2 are SGHDT and YYEEEE. The CDR3 DNA reads TGTGCCAGCAGCTTGGGCGGGAACACTGAAGCTTTCTTT. The encoded protein is CASSLGGNTEAFF.

This clone was seen once. The gene calls are TRBV7-8 and TRBJ1-1, with a tentative D call TRBD1 (6 bases). Trimming took off 2 bases at V and 10 bases at J, with 17 bases between the two ends. CDR3 length: 14 amino acids. Looked up from germline, CDR1 is SGHVS and CDR2 is FQNEAQ. The CDR3 DNA follows: TGTGCCAGCAGCTTACACAGGGAAACTCTCGGAGCTTTCTTT. Its protein product is CASSLHRETLGAFF.

The V gene is TRBV28, the J gene TRBJ2-5; 10 positions match TRBD2. V shed 2 bases, J shed 5 bases, and the junction held 5 bases outside the gene matches. CDR3 length equals 15 residues. Per germline, CDR1 MDHEN and CDR2 SYDVKM. In DNA, the CDR3 is TGTGCCAGCAGTTTAGGAGCGGGAGGGTGGGAGACCCAGTACTTC. Amino acids: CASSLGAGGWETQYF. The variable domain in full, completed from reference TRBV28 and TRBJ2-5, reads DVKVTQSSRYLVKRTGEKVFLECVQDMDHENMFWYRQDPGLGLRLIYFSYDVKMKEKGDIPEGYSVSREKKERFSLILESASTNQTSMYLCASSLGAGGWETQYFGPGTRLLVL.

The genes are TRBV9 and TRBJ2-7; 7 bases fit TRBD1. CDR3 length: 14 residues. V lost 0 bases, J lost 6 bases, and 6 bases stayed unmatched. CDR1 SGDLS and CDR2 YYNGEE come from the germline V gene. CDR3 sequence reads: CASSVGDRAGEQYF. CDR3 in DNA: TGTGCCAGCAGCGTAGGCGACAGGGCCGGCGAGCAGTACTTC.

This clone has just one count. The chain employs TRBV4-3 and TRBJ1-1; D call uncertain. Germline V gene sequence: CDR1 LGHNA, CDR2 YSLEER. Trimming took off 0 bases at V and 4 bases at J, with 9 bases between the two ends. This CDR3 has 14 amino acids. The CDR3 sequence is CASSQDDSSTEAFF. DNA of the CDR3: TGCGCCAGCAGCCAAGATGACTCCTCCACTGAAGCTTTCTTT.

The rearrangement uses TRBV30 and TRBJ1-2; D is possibly TRBD1 (6 bases). The CDR3 length is 13 residues. From germline, CDR1 is GTSNPN and CDR2 SVGIG (reference sequence). V dropped 0 bases and J dropped 7 bases, with 12 bases sitting between them. The CDR3 sequence: CAWSVLQGSGYTF. The CDR3 nucleotides are TGTGCCTGGAGTGTACTTCAGGGGTCTGGCTACACCTTC.

The chain couples TRBV27 to TRBJ2-3, with D possibly TRBD2 on 6 matching bases. The CDR3 consists of 13 residues. Trimming shortened V by 6 bases and J by 5 bases, and 12 bases separated the two germline ends. Germline CDR1 MNHEY, CDR2 SMNVEV (reference sequence). The DNA of the CDR3 is TGTGCCAGCAGGGATAGCGGCATAGATACGCAGTATTTT. This encodes CASRDSGIDTQYF.

The V and J genes are TRBV6-5 and TRBJ2-7; 9 positions match TRBD1. Per germline, CDR1 MNHEY and CDR2 SVGAGI. CDR3 size: 14 residues. The J segment lost 6 bases and the V segment lost 7 bases, leaving 10 bases of the junction unmatched. The CDR3 protein is CASMGLGQGSEQYF. The DNA of the CDR3 is TGTGCCAGCATGGGGTTGGGACAGGGTAGCGAGCAGTACTTC.

V is TRBV28 and J is TRBJ2-3, with 10 bases lining up with TRBD1. Germline V lookup: CDR1 MDHEN, CDR2 SYDVKM. The CDR3 consists of 15 residues. Trimming removed 4 bases from V and 5 bases from J; junction bases left unmatched: 6. This chain's CDR3 is CASSSAGQGIDTQYF. The CDR3 region has the DNA TGTGCCAGCAGTTCCGCGGGACAGGGGATAGATACGCAGTATTTT.

The chain employs TRBV7-8 and TRBJ2-7; TRBD1 agrees at 7 bases. Per the germline V gene, CDR1 is SGHVS and CDR2 is FQNEAQ. V dropped 1 base and J dropped 5; count of bases not matched to a gene: 11. CDR3 length: 16 amino acids. CDR3 sequence reads: CASSLEGAEAGDEQYF. In DNA, the CDR3 is TGTGCCAGCAGCTTAGAGGGGGCAGAGGCAGGGGACGAGCAGTACTTC.

This chain connects TRBV6-5 to TRBJ2-3; 7 bases align to TRBD2. The length of the CDR3 is 16 residues. Germline V gene lookup returns CDR1 MNHEY and CDR2 SVGAGI. V trimming: 0 bases; J trimming: 4 bases; junction bases outside the gene matches: 7. CDR3 amino acids: CASSYSKLAKSDTQYF. CDR3 coding DNA: TGTGCCAGCAGTTACTCGAAACTAGCGAAGTCAGATACGCAGTATTTT.

V is TRBV5-1 and J is TRBJ2-2; D call uncertain. Trimming shortened V by 4 bases and J by 7 bases, and 8 bases separated the two germline ends. Germline loops: CDR1 SGHRS, CDR2 YFSETQ. This CDR3 region has 12 residues. The CDR3 nucleotides are TGCGCCAGCAGCCGCCGCGTCGGGGAGCTGTTTTTT. Translating it yields CASSRRVGELFF.

Concerning this clone itself: At one boundary the junction diverges from the germline segment, which might be a read error. The chain carries TRBV4-1 and TRBJ2-5; maybe TRBD2 (6 bases). The CDR3 is made up of 14 amino acids. The germline gives CDR1 MGHRA, CDR2 YSYEKL. In DNA form, the CDR3 reads TGCGCCAGCAGCCAAGAGGCCATCGGAGGGGCTGATGACTTC. This translates into CASSQEAIGGADDF.

The chain is built from TRBV5-1 and TRBJ2-3; 7 bases align to TRBD1. The ends lost 4 bases at V and 1 base at J; junction bases unmatched: 9. The CDR3 is 16 residues long. CDR1 SGHRS and CDR2 YFSETQ come from the germline V gene. In DNA form, the CDR3 reads TGCGCCAGCAGCCGACAGGGAAGCAGTGGCACAGATACGCAGTATTTT. Translating it yields CASSRQGSSGTDTQYF.

The chain couples TRBV28 to TRBJ1-5; TRBD1 matches 7 bases. The CDR3 is 15 residues long. V was clipped by 5 bases and J by 2 bases; unmatched bases: 6. Germline CDR1 and CDR2: MDHEN and SYDVKM. The CDR3 loop is CASSAGTVGNQPQHF. CDR3 in DNA: TGTGCCAGCAGTGCCGGGACAGTGGGCAATCAGCCCCAGCATTTT.

The chain recombines TRBV9 with TRBJ2-3; D perhaps matches TRBD1 (6 bases). Germline CDR1 reads SGDLS; CDR2 reads YYNGEE. V was trimmed by 4 bases and J by 2 bases, leaving 14 bases between them. The CDR3 covers 15 residues. CDR3 bases: TGTGCCAGCAGCCCCACGGGACAATCCACAGATACGCAGTATTTT. Protein sequence: CASSPTGQSTDTQYF. The variable domain in full, with the rest retrieved from reference TRBV9 and TRBJ2-3, is DSGVTQTPKHLITATGQRVTLRCSPRSGDLSVYWYQQSLDQGLQFLIQYYNGEERAKGNILERFSAQQFPDLHSELNLSSLELGDSALYFCASSPTGQSTDTQYFGPGTRLTVL.

The chain recombines TRBV6-5 with TRBJ2-7, with 8 bases fitting TRBD2. CDR3 length: 16 residues. Germline lookup yields CDR1 MNHEY and CDR2 SVGAGI. V dropped 4 bases and J dropped 2; count of bases not matched to a gene: 10. CDR3: CASSFGGASGAYEQYF. The CDR3 coding sequence is TGTGCCAGCAGTTTCGGGGGGGCGTCAGGCGCCTACGAGCAGTACTTC.

On this clone itself: Compared with germline, one end of the junction differs, possibly owing to a read error. V gene TRBV14 combines with J gene TRBJ2-2, with 8 bases lining up with TRBD2. CDR3 length: 19 amino acids. Germline V gene data show CDR1 as SGHDN and CDR2 as FVKESK. The CDR3 DNA follows: TGTGCCAGCAGCGAAGATTGGGTCGGGAGGGCCGGGAACACCGGGGAGCTGTTTTTT. The encoded protein is CASSEDWVGRAGNTGELFF.

The CDR3 DNA follows: TGTGCCAGCAGCTCCCAGGGGCCCACTGAAGCTTTCTTT. Residues: CASSSQGPTEAFF. The chain recombines TRBV5-6 with TRBJ1-1; the D gene is possibly TRBD1 (6 bases). V lost 3 bases and J 4 bases, leaving 10 bases between the germline ends. Per the germline V gene, CDR1 is SGHDT and CDR2 is YYEEEE. This CDR3 comprises 13 residues.